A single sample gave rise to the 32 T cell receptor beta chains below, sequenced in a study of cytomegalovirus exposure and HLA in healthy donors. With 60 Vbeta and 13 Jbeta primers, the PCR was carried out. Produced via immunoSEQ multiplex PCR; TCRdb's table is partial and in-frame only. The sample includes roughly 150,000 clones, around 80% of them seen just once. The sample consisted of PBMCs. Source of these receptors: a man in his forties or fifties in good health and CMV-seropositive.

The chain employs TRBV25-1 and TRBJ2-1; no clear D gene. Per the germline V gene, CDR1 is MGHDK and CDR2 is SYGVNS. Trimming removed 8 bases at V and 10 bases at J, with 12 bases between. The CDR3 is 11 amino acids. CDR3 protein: CASGQRQEQFF. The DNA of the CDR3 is TGTGCCAGCGGTCAGCGTCAAGAGCAGTTCTTC. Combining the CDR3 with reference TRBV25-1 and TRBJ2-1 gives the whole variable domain EADIYQTPRYLVIGTGKKITLECSQTMGHDKMYWYQQDPGMELHLIHYSYGVNSTEKGDLSSESTVSRIRTEHFPLTLESARPSHTSQYLCASGQRQEQFFGPGTRLTVL.

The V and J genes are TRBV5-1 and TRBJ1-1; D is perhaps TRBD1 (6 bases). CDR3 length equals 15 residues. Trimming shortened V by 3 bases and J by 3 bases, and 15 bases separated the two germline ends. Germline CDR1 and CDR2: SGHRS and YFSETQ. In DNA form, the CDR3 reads TGCGCCAGCAGCTCTGTTAGGGCAGGGGACACTGAAGCTTTCTTT. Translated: CASSSVRAGDTEAFF.

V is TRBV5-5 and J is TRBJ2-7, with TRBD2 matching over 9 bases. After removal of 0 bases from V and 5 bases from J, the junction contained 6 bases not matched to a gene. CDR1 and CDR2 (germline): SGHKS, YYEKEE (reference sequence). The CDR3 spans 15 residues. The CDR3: CASSLDGLASHEQYF. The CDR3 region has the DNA TGTGCCAGCAGCTTGGACGGACTAGCGAGTCACGAGCAGTACTTC.

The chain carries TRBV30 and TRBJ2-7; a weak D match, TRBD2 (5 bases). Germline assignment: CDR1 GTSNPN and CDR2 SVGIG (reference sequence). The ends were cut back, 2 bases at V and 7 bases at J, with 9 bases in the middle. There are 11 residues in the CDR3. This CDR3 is CAWSTWEEQYF. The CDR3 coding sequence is TGTGCCTGGAGTACCTGGGAGGAGCAGTACTTC.

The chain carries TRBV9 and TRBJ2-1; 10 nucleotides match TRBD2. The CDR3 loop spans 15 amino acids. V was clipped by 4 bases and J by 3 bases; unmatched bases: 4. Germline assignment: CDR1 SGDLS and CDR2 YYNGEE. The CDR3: CASSPGLAVYNEQFF. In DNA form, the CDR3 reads TGTGCCAGCAGCCCCGGACTAGCGGTCTACAATGAGCAGTTCTTC.

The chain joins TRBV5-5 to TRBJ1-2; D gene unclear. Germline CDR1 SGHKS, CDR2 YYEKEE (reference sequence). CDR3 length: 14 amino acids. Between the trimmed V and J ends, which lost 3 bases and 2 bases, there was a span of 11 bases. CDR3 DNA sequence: TGTGCCAGCAGCTCCCAGGTGGCCAACTATGGCTACACCTTC. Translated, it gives CASSSQVANYGYTF.

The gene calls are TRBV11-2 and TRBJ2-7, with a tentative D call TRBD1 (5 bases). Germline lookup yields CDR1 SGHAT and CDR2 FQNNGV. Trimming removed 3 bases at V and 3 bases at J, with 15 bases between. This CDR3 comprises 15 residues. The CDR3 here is CASSFQGVANYEQYF. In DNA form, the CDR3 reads TGTGCCAGCAGCTTTCAAGGGGTAGCTAACTACGAGCAGTACTTC.

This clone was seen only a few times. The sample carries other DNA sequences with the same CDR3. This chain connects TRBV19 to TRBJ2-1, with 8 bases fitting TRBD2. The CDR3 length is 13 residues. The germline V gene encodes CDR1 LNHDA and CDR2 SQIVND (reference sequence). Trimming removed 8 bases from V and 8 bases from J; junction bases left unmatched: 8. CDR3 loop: CASSTLLADEQFF. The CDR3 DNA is TGTGCCAGTTCTACCCTACTAGCGGATGAGCAGTTCTTC.

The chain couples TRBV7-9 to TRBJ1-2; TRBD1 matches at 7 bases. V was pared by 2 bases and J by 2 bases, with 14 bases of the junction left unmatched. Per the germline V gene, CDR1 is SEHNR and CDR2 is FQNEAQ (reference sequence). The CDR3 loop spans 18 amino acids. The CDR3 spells CASSLSLLGRQGNYGYTF. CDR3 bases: TGTGCCAGCAGCTTATCCCTGCTTGGGCGACAGGGCAACTATGGCTACACCTTC.

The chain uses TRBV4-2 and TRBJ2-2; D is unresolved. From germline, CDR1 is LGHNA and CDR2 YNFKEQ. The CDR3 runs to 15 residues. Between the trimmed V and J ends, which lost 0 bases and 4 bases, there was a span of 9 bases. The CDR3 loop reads CASSQDGEGTGELFF. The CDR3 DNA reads TGTGCCAGCAGCCAAGATGGAGAAGGCACCGGGGAGCTGTTTTTT.

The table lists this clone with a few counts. CDR3 nucleotide sequence: TGTGCCAGCAGCCGCGGCCGGACAGGCCAAGAGACCCAGTACTTC. This codes for CASSRGRTGQETQYF. The chain joins TRBV7-8 to TRBJ2-5, with 7 bases fitting TRBD1. This CDR3 region has 15 residues. Germline V gene sequence: CDR1 SGHVS, CDR2 FQNEAQ. Trimming took 5 bases from V and 1 from J; bases not matched to a gene: 7.

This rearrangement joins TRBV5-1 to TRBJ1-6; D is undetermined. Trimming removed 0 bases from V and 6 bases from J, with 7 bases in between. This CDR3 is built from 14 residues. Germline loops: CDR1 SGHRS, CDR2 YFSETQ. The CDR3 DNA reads TGCGCCAGCAGCTTGGGACTGATTAATTCACCCCTCCACTTT. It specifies CASSLGLINSPLHF.

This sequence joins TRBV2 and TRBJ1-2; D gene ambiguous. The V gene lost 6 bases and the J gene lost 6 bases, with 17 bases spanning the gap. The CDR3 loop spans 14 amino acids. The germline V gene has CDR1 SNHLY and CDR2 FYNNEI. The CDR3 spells CASSVDSTWDGYTF. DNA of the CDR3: TGTGCCAGCAGCGTAGACTCTACTTGGGATGGCTACACCTTC.

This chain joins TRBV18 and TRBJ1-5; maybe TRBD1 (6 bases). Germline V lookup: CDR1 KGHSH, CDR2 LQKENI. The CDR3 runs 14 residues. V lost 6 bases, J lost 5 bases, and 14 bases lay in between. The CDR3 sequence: CASSQQGRDQPQHF. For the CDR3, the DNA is TGTGCCAGCTCTCAACAGGGTCGGGATCAGCCCCAGCATTTT.

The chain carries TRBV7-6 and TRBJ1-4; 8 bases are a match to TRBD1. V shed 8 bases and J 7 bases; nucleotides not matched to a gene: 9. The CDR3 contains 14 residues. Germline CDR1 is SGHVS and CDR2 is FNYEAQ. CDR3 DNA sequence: TGTGCCAGCCGATCCGGGACAGGCTTTGAAAAACTGTTTTTT. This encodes CASRSGTGFEKLFF.

The CDR3 sequence: CASSPRMGPSYGYTF. CDR3 bases: TGTGCCAGCAGCCCCAGAATGGGCCCGAGCTATGGCTACACCTTC. The chain links TRBV7-2 to TRBJ1-2; D is ambiguous. Germline V gene sequence: CDR1 SGHTA, CDR2 FQGNSA. V was trimmed by 5 bases and J by 4 bases, leaving 17 bases between them. The CDR3 is 15 residues long.

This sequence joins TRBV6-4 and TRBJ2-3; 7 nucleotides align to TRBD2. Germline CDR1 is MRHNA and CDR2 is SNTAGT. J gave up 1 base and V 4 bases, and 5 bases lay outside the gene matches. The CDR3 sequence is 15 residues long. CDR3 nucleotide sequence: TGTGCCAGCAGTGGAGGGCTAGCGGGCACAGATACGCAGTATTTT. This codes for CASSGGLAGTDTQYF.

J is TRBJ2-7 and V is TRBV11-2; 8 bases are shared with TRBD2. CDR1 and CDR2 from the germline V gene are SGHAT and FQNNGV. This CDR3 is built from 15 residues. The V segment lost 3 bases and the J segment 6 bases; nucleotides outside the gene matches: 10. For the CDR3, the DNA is TGTGCCAGCAGCTTGGTCCCACTAGCGGTCGGCGAGCAGTACTTC. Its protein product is CASSLVPLAVGEQYF.

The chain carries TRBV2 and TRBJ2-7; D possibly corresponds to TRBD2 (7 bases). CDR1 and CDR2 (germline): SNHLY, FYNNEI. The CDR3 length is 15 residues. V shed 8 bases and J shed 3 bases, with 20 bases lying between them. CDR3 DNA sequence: TGTGCCAGCGTGACGGGGGGCTGGGTGGTCTACGAGCAGTACTTC. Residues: CASVTGGWVVYEQYF.

CDR3 amino acids: CASSLRGRGYEQYF. CDR3 nucleotides: TGTGCCAGCAGCTTAAGGGGCAGGGGCTACGAGCAGTACTTC. The rearrangement uses TRBV7-9 and TRBJ2-7, with D possibly being TRBD1 (6 bases). The CDR3 extends over 14 amino acids. Trimming stripped 2 bases from V and 3 bases from J, with 11 bases between. Germline CDR1 and CDR2: SEHNR and FQNEAQ (reference sequence).

The CDR3 DNA follows: TGTGCCAGCAGCCCCAGGAGGGGAGGGCCCCTTGGGGAGACCCAGTACTTC. Its protein product is CASSPRRGGPLGETQYF. This rearrangement joins TRBV27 to TRBJ2-5; TRBD2 agrees at 7 bases. With 6 bases clipped from V and 5 bases from J, the junction kept 18 bases outside the gene matches. This CDR3 is built from 17 residues. Looked up from germline, CDR1 is MNHEY and CDR2 is SMNVEV (reference sequence).

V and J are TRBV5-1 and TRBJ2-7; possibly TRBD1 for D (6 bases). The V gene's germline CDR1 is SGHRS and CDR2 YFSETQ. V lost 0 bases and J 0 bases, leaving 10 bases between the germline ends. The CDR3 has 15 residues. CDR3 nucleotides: TGCGCCAGCAGCTTGGACCAGGGGTCCTCCTACGAGCAGTACTTC. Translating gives CASSLDQGSSYEQYF.

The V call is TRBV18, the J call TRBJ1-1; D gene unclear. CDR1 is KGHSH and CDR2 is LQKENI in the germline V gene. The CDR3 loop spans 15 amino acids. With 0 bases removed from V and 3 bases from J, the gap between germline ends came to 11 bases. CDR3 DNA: TGTGCCAGCTCACCACCGGGAGGGTTCCACACTGAAGCTTTCTTT. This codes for CASSPPGGFHTEAFF.

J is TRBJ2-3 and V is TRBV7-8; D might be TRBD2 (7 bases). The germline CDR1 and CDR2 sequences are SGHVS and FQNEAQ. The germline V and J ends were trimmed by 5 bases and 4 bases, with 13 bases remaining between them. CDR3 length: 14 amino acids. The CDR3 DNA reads TGTGCCAGCAGCCGGACTAGGGGGGCAGATACGCAGTATTTT. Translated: CASSRTRGADTQYF.

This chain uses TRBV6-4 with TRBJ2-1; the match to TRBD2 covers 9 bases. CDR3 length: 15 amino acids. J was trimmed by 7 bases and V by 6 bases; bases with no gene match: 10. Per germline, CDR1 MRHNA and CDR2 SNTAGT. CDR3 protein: CASSDSGSPGNEQFF. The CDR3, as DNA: TGTGCCAGCAGCGATAGCGGGAGTCCAGGTAATGAGCAGTTCTTC.

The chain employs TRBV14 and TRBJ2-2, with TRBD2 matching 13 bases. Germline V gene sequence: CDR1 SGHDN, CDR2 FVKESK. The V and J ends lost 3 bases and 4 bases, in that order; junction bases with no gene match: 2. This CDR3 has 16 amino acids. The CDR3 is CASSQGLAGITGELFF. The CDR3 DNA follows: TGTGCCAGCAGCCAGGGACTAGCGGGGATCACCGGGGAGCTGTTTTTT.

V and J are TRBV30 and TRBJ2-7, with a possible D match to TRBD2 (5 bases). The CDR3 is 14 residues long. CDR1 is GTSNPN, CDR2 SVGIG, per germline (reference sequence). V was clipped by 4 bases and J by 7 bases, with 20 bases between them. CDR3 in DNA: TGTGCCTGGACCCAAGGACTGCGTTTGGGGGAGCAGTACTTC. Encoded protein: CAWTQGLRLGEQYF.

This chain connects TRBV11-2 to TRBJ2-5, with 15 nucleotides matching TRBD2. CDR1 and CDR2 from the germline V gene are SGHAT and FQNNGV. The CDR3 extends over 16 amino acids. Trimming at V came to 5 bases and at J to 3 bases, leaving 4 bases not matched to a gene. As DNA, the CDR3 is TGTGCCAGCAGCCCTAGGACTAGCGGGGGGGAAGAGACCCAGTACTTC. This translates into CASSPRTSGGEETQYF.

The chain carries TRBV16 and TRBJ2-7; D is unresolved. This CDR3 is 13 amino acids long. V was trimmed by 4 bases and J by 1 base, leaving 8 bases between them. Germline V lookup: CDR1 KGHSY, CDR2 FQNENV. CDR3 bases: TGTGCCAGCAGCCCCCAGGATTCCTACGAGCAGTACTTC. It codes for CASSPQDSYEQYF. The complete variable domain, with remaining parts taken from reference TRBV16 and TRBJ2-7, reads GEEVAQTPKHLVRGEGQKAKLYCAPIKGHSYVFWYQQVLKNEFKFLISFQNENVFDETGMPKERFSAKCLPNSPCSLEIQATKLEDSAVYFCASSPQDSYEQYFGPGTRLTVT.

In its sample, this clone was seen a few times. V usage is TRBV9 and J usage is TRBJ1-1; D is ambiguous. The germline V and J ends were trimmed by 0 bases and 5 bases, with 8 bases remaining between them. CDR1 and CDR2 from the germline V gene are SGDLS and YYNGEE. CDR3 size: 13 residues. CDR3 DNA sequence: TGTGCCAGCAGCGTAGGAGGGAGGACTGAAGCTTTCTTT. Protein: CASSVGGRTEAFF.

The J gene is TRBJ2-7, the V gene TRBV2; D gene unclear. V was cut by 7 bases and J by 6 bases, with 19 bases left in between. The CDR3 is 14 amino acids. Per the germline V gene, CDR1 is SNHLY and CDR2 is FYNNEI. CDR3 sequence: CASTISRSTSEQYF. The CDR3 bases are TGTGCCAGCACAATTTCCCGAAGCACCTCCGAGCAGTACTTC.

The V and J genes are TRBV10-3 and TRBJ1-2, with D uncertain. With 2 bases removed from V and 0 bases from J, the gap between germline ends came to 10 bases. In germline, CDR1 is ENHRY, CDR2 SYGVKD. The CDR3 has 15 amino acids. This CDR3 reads CAISERVESNYGYTF. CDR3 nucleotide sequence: TGTGCCATCAGTGAGCGTGTAGAATCTAACTATGGCTACACCTTC.